Ten or more counts support the clone carrying this T cell receptor (beta chain). Its specificity is not known. Germline trimming cut 6 bases from V and 7 bases from J; bases unmatched to any gene: 8. Germline V lookup: CDR1 MNHEY, CDR2 SVGAGI. The CDR3 runs to 14 residues. TCRdb re-analysed the reads in MiXCR, keeping a single row per CDR3 protein. This sample has about 110,000 distinct CDR3 sequences, with under 30% found just once. The data originate from a study of T cell repertoires in cytomegalovirus infection. Overall study: Shared public TCR beta signatures pointed to both CMV infection and a matching HLA type.

Broader study findings: People with CMV and the relevant HLA were identified by cumulative public TCR beta family frequency. HLA-C-restricted CMV clonotypes gave the most frequent clonotype in two of eight donors.

This specimen consisted of CD8+ T cells from cultured PBMCs, obtained from culture after CMV antigen stimulation. This chain connects TRBV6-5 to TRBJ1-5; 8 positions agree with TRBD1. This sequence originates from a human donor in good health (CMV status not recorded). Some clones in this sample may be carry-over from other donors' samples. The CDR3 sequence is CASRHLTGEQPQHF. CDR3 bases: TGTGCCAGCAGGCACCTGACAGGGGAACAGCCCCAGCATTTT.